The subject of this entry is one T cell receptor beta chain. The target antigen is unknown. Method: immunoSEQ multiplex PCR; TCRdb's copy keeps in-frame clones and lacks some. The table records under 2.5 million clones, roughly 92% of them present only once. In germline, CDR1 is MDHEN, CDR2 SYDVKM. The CDR3 spans 15 residues. V shed 7 bases and J shed 8 bases, with 21 bases lying between them. This record belongs to a study of shared clonotypes between healthy human individuals. Across the whole study: Donors had three CD4 naive, three CD4 memory, two CD8 naive and one CD8 memory plate apiece. Study results and limitations: Rarefaction exposed incomplete sorted-subset sequencing despite large depth.

It was into CD45RA+ naive and CD45RA-negative memory subsets that the CD4+ cells were split. This chain connects TRBV28 to TRBJ1-3; D remains ambiguous. Sequenced: naive CD4+ T cells from PBMCs. Subset meaning: CD45RA+ positively selected. The source is a man aged 18 to 35 in good health. Some clones in this sample may be carry-over from other donors' samples. The CDR3 nucleotides read TGTGCCAGCACCCCCGAGGAGGGAGGACGACACACCATATATTTT. Protein product: CASTPEEGGRHTIYF.